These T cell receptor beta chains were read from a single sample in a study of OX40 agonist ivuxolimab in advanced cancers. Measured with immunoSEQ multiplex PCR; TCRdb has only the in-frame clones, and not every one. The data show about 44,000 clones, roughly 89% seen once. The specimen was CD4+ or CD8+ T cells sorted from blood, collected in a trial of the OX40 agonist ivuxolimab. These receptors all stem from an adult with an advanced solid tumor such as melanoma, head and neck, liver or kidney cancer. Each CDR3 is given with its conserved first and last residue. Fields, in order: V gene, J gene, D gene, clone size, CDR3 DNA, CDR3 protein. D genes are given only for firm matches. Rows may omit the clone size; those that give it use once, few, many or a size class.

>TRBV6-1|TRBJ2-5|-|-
TGTGCCAGCAGTGTTTACAGGGAACAAGAGACCCAGTACTTC
CASSVYREQETQYF
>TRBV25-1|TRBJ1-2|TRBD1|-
TGTGCCAGCAGTGGGACAGGCTATGGCTACACCTTC
CASSGTGYGYTF
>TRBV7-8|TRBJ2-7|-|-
TGTGCCAGCAGCTTACTGGGGGATTACGAGGAGCAGTACTTC
CASSLLGDYEEQYF
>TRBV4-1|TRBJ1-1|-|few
TGCGCCAGCAGCCTCTTGACAGGAGTGAACACTGAAGCTTTCTTT
CASSLLTGVNTEAFF
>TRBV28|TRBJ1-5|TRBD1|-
TGTGCCAGCAGTTTCTCCGGGACAGGGGGCAATCAGCCCCAGCATTTT
CASSFSGTGGNQPQHF
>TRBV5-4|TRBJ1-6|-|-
TGTGCCAGCAGCTTATTGGGGACGCTCATAGATTCACCCCTCCACTTT
CASSLLGTLIDSPLHF
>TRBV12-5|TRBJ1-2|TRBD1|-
TGTGCTAGTGGTTCGGGACAGGGACGGCACTATGGCTACACCTTC
CASGSGQGRHYGYTF
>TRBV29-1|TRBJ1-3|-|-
TGCAGCGTTGAAAAGGCGGCAGGGCGGCTGGGCACCATATATTTT
CSVEKAAGRLGTIYF
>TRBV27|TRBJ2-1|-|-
TGTGCCAGCAGTTTATCGGCGGGGAATGATTACAATGAGCAGTTCTTC
CASSLSAGNDYNEQFF
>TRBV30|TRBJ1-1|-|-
TGTGCCTGGAGTGTAATGTCAGGCCCGAACACTGAAGCTTTCTTT
CAWSVMSGPNTEAFF
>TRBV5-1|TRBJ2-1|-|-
TGCGCCAGCAGCCCCGGGACATCTTGGGGCAATGAGCAGTTCTTC
CASSPGTSWGNEQFF
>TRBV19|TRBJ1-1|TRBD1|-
TGTGCCGGAGGGACAGGATTTATGAACACTGAAGCTTTCTTT
CAGGTGFMNTEAFF
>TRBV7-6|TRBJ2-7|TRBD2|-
TGTGCCAGCAGCTCCGGGACTACCGCCTACGAGCAGTACTTC
CASSSGTTAYEQYF
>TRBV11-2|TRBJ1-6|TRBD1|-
TGTGCCAGCAGCCAGGCGGGACAGGGAAGTATTTCCCTCCACTTT
CASSQAGQGSISLHF
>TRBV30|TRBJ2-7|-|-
TGTGCCTGGAGTGTACCTGGTCCCGGCTACGAGCAGTACTTC
CAWSVPGPGYEQYF
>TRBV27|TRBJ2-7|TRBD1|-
TGTGCCAGCAGTTTACCAGGACAGGGCTACGAGCAGTACTTC
CASSLPGQGYEQYF
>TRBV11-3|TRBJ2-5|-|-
TGTGCCAGCAGCTTCAGGACGACTGGGGGAGAGACCCAGTACTTC
CASSFRTTGGETQYF
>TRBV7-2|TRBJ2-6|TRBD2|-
TGTGCCAGCAGCTTGGCTCCTACTAGCGCTGGGGCCAACGTCCTGACTTTC
CASSLAPTSAGANVLTF
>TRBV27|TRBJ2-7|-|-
TGTGCCAGCAGTTCAGGCAGGGGGGCGACCTACGAGCAGTACTTC
CASSSGRGATYEQYF
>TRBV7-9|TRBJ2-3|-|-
TGTGCCAGCAGCTCACCTACAACAGGGTCCTATGGGTATTTT
CASSSPTTGSYGYF
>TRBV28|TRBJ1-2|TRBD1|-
TGTGCCAGCAGTATATCCGGGACAGGGGAATTCTATGGCTACACCTTC
CASSISGTGEFYGYTF
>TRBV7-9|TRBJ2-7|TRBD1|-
TGTGCCAGCAGCTCCGGGACAGGGGTAACCTACGAGCAGTACTTC
CASSSGTGVTYEQYF
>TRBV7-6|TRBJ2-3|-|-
TGTGCCAGCAGCCGCTTGGGGGGCGTAGATACGCAGTATTTT
CASSRLGGVDTQYF
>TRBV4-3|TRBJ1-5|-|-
TGCGCCGCAGGCAGGGACATTAGCAATCAGCCCCAGCATTTT
CAAGRDISNQPQHF
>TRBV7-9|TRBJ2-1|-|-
TGTGCCAGCGGGGCGGAAGGCTCCTACAATGAGCAGTTCTTC
CASGAEGSYNEQFF